These 15 T cell receptor beta chains came from one sample sequenced in a study of cytomegalovirus exposure and HLA in healthy donors. Produced via immunoSEQ multiplex PCR; TCRdb's table is partial and in-frame only. The repertoire consists of 250,000 or so clones, with roughly 89% occurring once and the leading ten covering less than 0.4%. Material for sequencing was PBMCs. The receptors derive from a woman between 18 and 30 years old in good health and CMV-seronegative.

The CDR3, as DNA: TGTGCCAGCAGCTTAGAGGGGCAACAATATCAGCCCCAGCATTTT. This gives the protein CASSLEGQQYQPQHF. The genes are TRBV7-2 and TRBJ1-5; perhaps TRBD1 as D (5 bases). CDR3 length equals 15 residues. With 1 base removed from V and 5 bases from J, the gap between germline ends came to 12 bases. Germline-derived CDR1 and CDR2 are SGHTA and FQGNSA.

CDR3 DNA sequence: TGTGCCACCAGCAGAGTTCGTCTGGACAGGGCGTTCAATGAGCAGTTCTTC. Its protein is CATSRVRLDRAFNEQFF. The V call is TRBV15, the J call TRBJ2-1; 8 bases map to TRBD1. The CDR3 is 17 residues long. J was trimmed by 6 bases and V by 1 base; bases with no gene match: 11. Germline V CDR1 and CDR2: LNHNV, YYDKDF (reference sequence).

This chain connects TRBV4-1 to TRBJ2-1, with TRBD2 identical over 7 bases. In germline, CDR1 is MGHRA, CDR2 YSYEKL. The CDR3 has 15 amino acids. J was trimmed by 6 bases and V by 6 bases; bases with no gene match: 11. Here the CDR3 reads CASSPSGAHGNEQFF. As DNA, the CDR3 is TGCGCCAGCAGTCCCAGCGGGGCCCACGGCAATGAGCAGTTCTTC.

The DNA of the CDR3 is TGTGCCAGCTCACCAGAGATGGGGGGGATGAACACTGAAGCTTTCTTT. Translated: CASSPEMGGMNTEAFF. The chain uses TRBV18 and TRBJ1-1; TRBD1 is a possible D gene (5 bases). The germline gives CDR1 KGHSH, CDR2 LQKENI. The CDR3 is 16 residues long. Trimming left V 2 bases short and J 0 bases short, with 13 bases between.

CDR3 bases: TGTGCCAGCAACCCCGGAACGGCGGGCAATCAGCCCCAGCATTTT. It specifies CASNPGTAGNQPQHF. This chain joins TRBV28 and TRBJ1-5; no clear D gene. The CDR3 sequence is 15 residues long. Germline CDR1 and CDR2: MDHEN and SYDVKM. Trimming left V 7 bases short and J 2 bases short, with 15 bases between.

The chain employs TRBV10-3 and TRBJ1-1, with 10 bases aligning to TRBD1. J lost 4 bases, V lost 10 bases, and 9 bases had no gene match. The germline gives CDR1 ENHRY, CDR2 SYGVKD. This CDR3 spans 14 amino acids. The CDR3 sequence: CATGTGALSTEAFF. In DNA form, the CDR3 reads TGTGCCACCGGGACAGGGGCCCTAAGCACTGAAGCTTTCTTT.

The rearrangement uses TRBV15 and TRBJ2-3; TRBD1 might be the D (6 bases). V lost 0 bases and J 2 bases, leaving 12 bases between the germline ends. Germline lookup yields CDR1 LNHNV and CDR2 YYDKDF (reference sequence). The CDR3 extends over 16 amino acids. The CDR3 spells CATSRETGLLTDTQYF. CDR3 coding DNA: TGTGCCACCAGCAGAGAAACAGGGTTACTCACAGATACGCAGTATTTT.

Here the CDR3 DNA reads TGCGCCAGCAGCCAACCGACATCAGGGGCGCCCTATGGCTACACCTTC. It yields the protein CASSQPTSGAPYGYTF. This sequence joins TRBV4-1 and TRBJ1-2, with TRBD1 as a possible D gene (6 bases). The CDR3 loop spans 16 amino acids. Germline CDR1 reads MGHRA; CDR2 reads YSYEKL. V lost 2 bases and J 4 bases, leaving 17 bases between the germline ends.

The genes are TRBV28 and TRBJ1-5, with D possibly matching TRBD1 (5 bases). This CDR3 has 17 residues. Germline CDR1 reads MDHEN; CDR2 reads SYDVKM. V was clipped by 6 bases and J by 5 bases, with 23 bases between them. Written as DNA, the CDR3 is TGTGCCAGCAGCCCCCTAGCGGGCCAGGGAAGTTATCAGCCCCAGCATTTT. It specifies CASSPLAGQGSYQPQHF.

V usage is TRBV2 and J usage is TRBJ1-4; 7 bases map to TRBD1. V was pared by 8 bases and J by 8 bases, with 11 bases of the junction left unmatched. Germline-derived CDR1 and CDR2 are SNHLY and FYNNEI. The CDR3 is 14 amino acids. This CDR3 reads CASRIAAGGEKLFF. The CDR3 DNA sequence: TGTGCCAGCCGGATAGCGGCAGGGGGGGAAAAACTGTTTTTT.

This clone appeared once. The chain recombines TRBV29-1 with TRBJ2-7; 8 bases align to TRBD1. CDR1 and CDR2 from the germline V gene are SQVTM and ANQGSEA. The CDR3 is 16 residues long. J gave up 3 bases and V 1 base, and 11 bases lay outside the gene matches. The CDR3 spells CSVEVLSTGGLYEQYF. In nucleotides, the CDR3 is TGCAGCGTTGAAGTTCTGAGCACAGGGGGACTCTACGAGCAGTACTTC.

This chain links TRBV28 with TRBJ2-2; 8 bases are a match to TRBD2. CDR3 length: 15 residues. J gave up 4 bases and V 7 bases, and 8 bases lay outside the gene matches. Germline assignment: CDR1 MDHEN and CDR2 SYDVKM. CDR3 sequence: CASTAGGSGTGELFF. For the CDR3, the DNA is TGTGCCAGCACCGCGGGGGGATCGGGCACCGGGGAGCTGTTTTTT.

J is TRBJ2-2 and V is TRBV7-2; D perhaps matches TRBD2 (5 bases). Germline V lookup: CDR1 SGHTA, CDR2 FQGNSA. V dropped 3 bases and J dropped 6 bases, with 17 bases sitting between them. The CDR3 has 16 amino acids. CDR3 bases: TGTGCCAGCAGCTTTAGGATCAGCAGCGGATCCGGGGAGCTGTTTTTT. Amino acid sequence: CASSFRISSGSGELFF.

The chain is built from TRBV5-5 and TRBJ2-2, with D unresolved. Germline CDR1 is SGHKS and CDR2 is YYEKEE (reference sequence). The CDR3 is 16 amino acids. The germline V and J ends were trimmed by 0 bases and 5 bases, with 14 bases remaining between them. The CDR3 sequence is CASSLGHVDSTGELFF. In DNA, the CDR3 is TGTGCCAGCAGCTTGGGACATGTCGATTCGACCGGGGAGCTGTTTTTT.

CDR3 coding DNA: TGTGCCAGCAGCCTAACTGGACAAACAGATACGCAGTATTTT. Protein sequence: CASSLTGQTDTQYF. The chain employs TRBV7-6 and TRBJ2-3; tentatively, D is TRBD1 (5 bases). The CDR3 contains 14 residues. Germline V gene sequence: CDR1 SGHVS, CDR2 FNYEAQ. Trimming left V 5 bases short and J 3 bases short, with 12 bases between.